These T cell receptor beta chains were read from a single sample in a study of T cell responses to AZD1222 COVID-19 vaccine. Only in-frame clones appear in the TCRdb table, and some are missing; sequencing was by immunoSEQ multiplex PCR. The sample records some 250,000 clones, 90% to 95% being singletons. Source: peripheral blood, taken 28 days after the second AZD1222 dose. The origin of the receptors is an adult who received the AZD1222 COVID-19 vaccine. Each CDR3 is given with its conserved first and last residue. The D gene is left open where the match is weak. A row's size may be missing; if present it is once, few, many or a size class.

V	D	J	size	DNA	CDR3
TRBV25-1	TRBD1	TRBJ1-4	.	TGTGCCAGCAGTGACTACAGGGGGCGCGGTGAAAAACTGTTTTTT	CASSDYRGRGEKLFF
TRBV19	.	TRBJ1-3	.	TGTGCCAGTCGGACTACGAGGGGCTCTGGAAACACCATATATTTT	CASRTTRGSGNTIYF
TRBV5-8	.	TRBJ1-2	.	TGTGCCAGCAGCTTGTTCTACGGCTACACCTTC	CASSLFYGYTF
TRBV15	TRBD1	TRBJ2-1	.	TGTGCCACCAGCAGAGATGGCTGGGGGACAGGTCACAATGAGCAGTTCTTC	CATSRDGWGTGHNEQFF
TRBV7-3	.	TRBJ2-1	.	TGTGCCAGCAGCACCTTGGCGGACAATGAGCAGTTCTTC	CASSTLADNEQFF
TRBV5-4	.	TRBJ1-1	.	TGTGCCAGCAGCTTTTGGACAGCGAACACTGAAGCTTTCTTT	CASSFWTANTEAFF
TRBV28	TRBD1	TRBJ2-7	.	TGTGCCAGCAGTTTATGGGGGACAGCCAGGTACGAGCAGTACTTC	CASSLWGTARYEQYF
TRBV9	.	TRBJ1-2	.	TGTGCCAGCAGCGCCTCAGTCTTCTACAGGGCCGGTGGCTACACCTTC	CASSASVFYRAGGYTF
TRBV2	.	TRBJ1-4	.	TGTGCCAGCAGTGGGTTGGGGGGAAAACTGTTTTTT	CASSGLGGKLFF
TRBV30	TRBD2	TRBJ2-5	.	TGTGCCTGGAGTGTCAGCGGGAGTGGAGAGACCCAGTACTTC	CAWSVSGSGETQYF
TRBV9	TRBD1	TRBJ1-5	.	TGTGCCAGCAGCCCGGGGACAGGGGATCAGCCCCAGCATTTT	CASSPGTGDQPQHF
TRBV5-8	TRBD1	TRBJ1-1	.	TGTGCCAGCACATCATTCCCGACAGGGAACTTGGACACTGAAGCTTTCTTT	CASTSFPTGNLDTEAFF
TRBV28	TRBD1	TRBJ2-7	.	TGTGCCACCATCCCGCCAGGGGGCTACGAGCAGTACTTC	CATIPPGGYEQYF
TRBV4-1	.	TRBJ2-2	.	TGCGCCAGCAGCCCCGGTCCTAACAGGGCCACCGGGGAGCTGTTTTTT	CASSPGPNRATGELFF
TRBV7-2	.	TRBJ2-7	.	TGTGCCAGCAGCGGGAGGACGGTCGTAGTCGACGAGCAGTACTTC	CASSGRTVVVDEQYF
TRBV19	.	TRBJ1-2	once	TGTGCCAGTAGTAAAACAGAAAGGGGGACCTATGGCTACACCTTC	CASSKTERGTYGYTF
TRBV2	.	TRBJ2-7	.	TGTGCCAGCAGTGTTAAGGACTCCCACGAGCAGTACTTC	CASSVKDSHEQYF
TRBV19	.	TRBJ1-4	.	TGTGCCAGTAGTCCGGGGTCGGGTGAAAAACTGTTTTTT	CASSPGSGEKLFF
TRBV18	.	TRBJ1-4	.	TGTGCCAGCTCAACGACGACGGGAGAAAAACTGTTTTTT	CASSTTTGEKLFF
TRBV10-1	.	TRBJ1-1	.	TGCGCCAGCAGTGAGCGGGGTCTCCCCGTAGGAGCTTTCTTT	CASSERGLPVGAFF
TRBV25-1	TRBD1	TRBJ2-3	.	TGTGCCAGCAGTAAAGGGGGCTTGAAAGATACGCAGTATTTT	CASSKGGLKDTQYF
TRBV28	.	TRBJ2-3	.	TGTGCCAGCAGCCTACGGATCACCGGGACTACGCAGTATTTT	CASSLRITGTTQYF
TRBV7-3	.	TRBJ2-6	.	TGTGCCAGCAGCTTAGTCCAGGGGCCATCTGGGGCCAACGTCCTGACTTTC	CASSLVQGPSGANVLTF
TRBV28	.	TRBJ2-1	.	TGTGCCAGCAGGCTCCTAGCGGAGCAGTTCTTC	CASRLLAEQFF
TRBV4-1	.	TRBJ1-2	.	TGCGCCAGCAGCCAAGATGGGTTCCGGGATAGCTATGGCTACACCTTC	CASSQDGFRDSYGYTF
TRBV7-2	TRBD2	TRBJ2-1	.	TGTGCCAGCAGCTTAGACAGCGGGGCCTACAATGAGCAGTTCTTC	CASSLDSGAYNEQFF
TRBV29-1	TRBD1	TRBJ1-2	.	TGCAGCGTTAGCCGAGTGGACAGGGGGCCGCCTTACTATGGCTACACCTTC	CSVSRVDRGPPYYGYTF
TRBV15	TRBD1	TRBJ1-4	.	TGTGCCACCAGCAGAGATGGTAGGGGACAGGGGAATGAAAAACTGTTTTTT	CATSRDGRGQGNEKLFF
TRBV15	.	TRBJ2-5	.	TGTGCCACCAGCAGAGATAGGGCTAGCGCCAGGGAGACCCAGTACTTC	CATSRDRASARETQYF
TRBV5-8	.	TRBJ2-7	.	TGTGCCAGCAGCATCAGGGGTCCACTATCCTACGAGCAGTACTTC	CASSIRGPLSYEQYF
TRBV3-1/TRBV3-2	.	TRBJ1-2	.	TGTGCCAGCAGCCCCGGTAGTGATAACTATGGCTACACCTTC	CASSPGSDNYGYTF
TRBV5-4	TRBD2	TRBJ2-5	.	TGTGCCAGCAGCCCTAGCGGGAGGGCCGGGGCCACAGAGACCCAGTACTTC	CASSPSGRAGATETQYF
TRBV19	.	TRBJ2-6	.	TGTGCCAGTAGGGTGACAGGCTCTGGGGCCAACGTCCTGACTTTC	CASRVTGSGANVLTF
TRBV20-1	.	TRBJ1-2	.	TGCAGTGCTGCACCCAATTATGGCTACACCTTC	CSAAPNYGYTF
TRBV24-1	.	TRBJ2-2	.	TGTGCCACCAGTGATGGGGGCAGTTTCACCGGGGAGCTGTTTTTT	CATSDGGSFTGELFF
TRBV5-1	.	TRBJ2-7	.	TGCGCCAGCAGCCCAAGGGCAGGGTATTCCCACGAGCAGTACTTC	CASSPRAGYSHEQYF
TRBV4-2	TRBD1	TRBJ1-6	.	TGTGCCAGCAGTCACGAGGGACAGACAAATTCACCCCTCCACTTT	CASSHEGQTNSPLHF
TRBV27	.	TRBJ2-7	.	TGTGCCACCCGGGACCTGGGGTTCTACGAGCAGTACTTC	CATRDLGFYEQYF
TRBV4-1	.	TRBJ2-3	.	TGCGCCAGCAGCCACGGCGGGGACGCCACCCGAGATACGCAGTATTTT	CASSHGGDATRDTQYF
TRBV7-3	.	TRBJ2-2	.	TGTGCCAGCAGCCCTGGACAGCTTACGAACACCGGGGAGCTGTTTTTT	CASSPGQLTNTGELFF
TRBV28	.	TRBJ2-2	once	TGTGCCAGCAGTTTCTTAGGGACCGGGGAGCTGTTTTTT	CASSFLGTGELFF
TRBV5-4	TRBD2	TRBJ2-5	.	TGTGCCAGCAGCCTGGCTAGCGGGCTGTACCAAGAGACCCAGTACTTC	CASSLASGLYQETQYF
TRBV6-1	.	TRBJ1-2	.	TGTGCCAGCAGTGATGGGGTATACGGCTACACCTTC	CASSDGVYGYTF
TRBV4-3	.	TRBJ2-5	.	TGCGCCAGCAGCCAAGAAGCATGGAACAGTGAAGAGACCCAGTACTTC	CASSQEAWNSEETQYF
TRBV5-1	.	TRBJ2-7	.	TGCGCCAGCAGCCCTTTGGCCAGGGCCCCCGAGCAGTACTTC	CASSPLARAPEQYF
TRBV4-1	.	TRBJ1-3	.	TGCGCCAGCAGCCCCCCGACGCGGGGAACCCACGGAAACACCATATATTTT	CASSPPTRGTHGNTIYF
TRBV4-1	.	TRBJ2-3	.	TGCGCCAGCAGCCAAGGGATCTGGGGGGCAGATACGCAGTATTTT	CASSQGIWGADTQYF
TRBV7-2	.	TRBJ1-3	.	TGTGCCAGCAGCTTAAGGGGGGGCTCTACCTCTGGAAACACCATATATTTT	CASSLRGGSTSGNTIYF
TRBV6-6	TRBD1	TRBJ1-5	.	TGTGCCAGCGCAATTAGGGGGCCTCAGCCCCAGCATTTT	CASAIRGPQPQHF
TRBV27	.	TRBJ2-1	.	TGTGCCAGCAGTTTTGGAATCCAGCAGTTCTTC	CASSFGIQQFF
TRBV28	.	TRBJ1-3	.	TGTGCCAGCAGTTTAAGGGGAGACACCATATATTTT	CASSLRGDTIYF
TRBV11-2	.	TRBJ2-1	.	TGTGCCAGCAGCTCCCCTGGGAGGAAGTACAATGAGCAGTTCTTC	CASSSPGRKYNEQFF
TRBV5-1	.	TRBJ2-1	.	TGCGCCAGCAGCTCAGGGACTGGATACAATGAGCAGTTCTTC	CASSSGTGYNEQFF
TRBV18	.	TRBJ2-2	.	TGTGCCAGCTCACTACAATCCGGGGAGCTGTTTTTT	CASSLQSGELFF
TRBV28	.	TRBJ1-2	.	TGTGCCAGCAGCACCACAGGAGGGGCGGGAGGCTACACCTTC	CASSTTGGAGGYTF
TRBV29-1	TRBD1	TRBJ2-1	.	TGCAGCGTTGAAGATCTTAGGGACAGGGGAGGTGATGAGCAGTTCTTC	CSVEDLRDRGGDEQFF
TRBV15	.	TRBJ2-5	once	TGTGCCACCAGCAGAGGCTTCGAAGAGACCCAGTACTTC	CATSRGFEETQYF
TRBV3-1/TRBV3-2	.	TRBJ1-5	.	TGTGCCAGCAGCCAACTTAATCAGCCCCAGCATTTT	CASSQLNQPQHF
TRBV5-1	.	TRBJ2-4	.	TGCGCCAGCAGCCACCGGGACTCTGGAGCCAAAAACATTCAGTACTTC	CASSHRDSGAKNIQYF